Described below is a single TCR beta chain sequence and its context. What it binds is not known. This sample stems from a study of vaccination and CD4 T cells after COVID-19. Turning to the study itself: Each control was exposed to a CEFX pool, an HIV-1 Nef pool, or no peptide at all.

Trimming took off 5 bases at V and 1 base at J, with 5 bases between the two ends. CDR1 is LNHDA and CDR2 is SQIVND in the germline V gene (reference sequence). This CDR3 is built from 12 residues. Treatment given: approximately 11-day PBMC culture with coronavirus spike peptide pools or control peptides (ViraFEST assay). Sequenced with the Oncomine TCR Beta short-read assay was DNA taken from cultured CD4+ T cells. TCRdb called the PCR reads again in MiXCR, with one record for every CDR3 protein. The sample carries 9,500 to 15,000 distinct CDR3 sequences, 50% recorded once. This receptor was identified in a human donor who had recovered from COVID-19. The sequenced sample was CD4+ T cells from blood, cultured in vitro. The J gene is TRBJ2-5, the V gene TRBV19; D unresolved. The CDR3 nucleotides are TGTGCCAGTAGTTCCAGCCAAGAGACCCAGTACTTC. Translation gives CASSSSQETQYF.